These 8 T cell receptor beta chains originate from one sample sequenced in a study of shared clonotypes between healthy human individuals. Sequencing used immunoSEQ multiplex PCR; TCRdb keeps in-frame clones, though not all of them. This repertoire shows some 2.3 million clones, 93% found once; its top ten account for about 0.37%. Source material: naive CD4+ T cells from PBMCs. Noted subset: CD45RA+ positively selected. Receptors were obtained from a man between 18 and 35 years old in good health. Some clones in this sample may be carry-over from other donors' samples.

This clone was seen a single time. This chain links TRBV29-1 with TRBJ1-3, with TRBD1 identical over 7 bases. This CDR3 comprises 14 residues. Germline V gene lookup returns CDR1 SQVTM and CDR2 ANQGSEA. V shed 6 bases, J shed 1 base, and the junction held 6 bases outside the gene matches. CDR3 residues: CSVAGTDSGNTIYF. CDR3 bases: TGCAGCGTGGCCGGGACAGATTCTGGAAACACCATATATTTT.

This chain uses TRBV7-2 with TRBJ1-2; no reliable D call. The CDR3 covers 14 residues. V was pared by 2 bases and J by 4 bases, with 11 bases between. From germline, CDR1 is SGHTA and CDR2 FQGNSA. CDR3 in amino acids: CASSLTAAAYGYTF. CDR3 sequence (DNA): TGTGCCAGCAGCTTAACGGCGGCCGCCTATGGCTACACCTTC.

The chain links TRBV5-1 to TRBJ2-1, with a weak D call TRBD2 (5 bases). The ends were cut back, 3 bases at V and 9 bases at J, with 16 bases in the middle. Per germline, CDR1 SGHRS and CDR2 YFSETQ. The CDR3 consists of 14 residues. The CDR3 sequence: CASSSELATGEQFF. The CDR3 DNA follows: TGCGCCAGCAGCTCCGAGTTAGCGACGGGTGAGCAGTTCTTC.

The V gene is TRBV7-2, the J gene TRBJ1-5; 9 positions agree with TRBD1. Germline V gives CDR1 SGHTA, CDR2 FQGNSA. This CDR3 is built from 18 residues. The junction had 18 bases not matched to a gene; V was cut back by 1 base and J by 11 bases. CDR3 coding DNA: TGTGCCAGCAGCTTAGAGGTTCCCAGGGACAGGGTATGGCAAACCCAGCATTTT. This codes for CASSLEVPRDRVWQTQHF.

For the CDR3, the DNA is TGCGCCAGCAGCCCGGTGGGGGGCGGGACCGGGGAGCTGTTTTTT. Its translation: CASSPVGGGTGELFF. The rearrangement uses TRBV5-1 and TRBJ2-2; D tentatively reads TRBD1 or TRBD2 (6 bases each). The V end lost 4 bases, the J end lost 5 bases, and 15 bases lay between the germline ends. This CDR3 is 15 amino acids long. The germline gives CDR1 SGHRS, CDR2 YFSETQ.

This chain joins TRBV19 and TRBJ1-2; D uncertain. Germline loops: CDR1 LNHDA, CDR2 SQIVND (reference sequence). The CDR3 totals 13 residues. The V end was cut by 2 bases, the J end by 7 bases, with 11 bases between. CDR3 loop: CASSISGNGGYTF. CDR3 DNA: TGTGCCAGTAGTATATCGGGGAATGGTGGCTACACCTTC.

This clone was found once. This CDR3 is CASSLGVSGKETQYF. The CDR3 DNA is TGCGCCAGCAGCTTGGGGGTTAGCGGAAAAGAGACCCAGTACTTC. V is TRBV5-1 and J is TRBJ2-5, with a weak D call TRBD2 (6 bases). CDR3 length: 15 residues. Germline V gives CDR1 SGHRS, CDR2 YFSETQ. Between the trimmed V and J ends, which lost 0 bases and 3 bases, there was a span of 12 bases.

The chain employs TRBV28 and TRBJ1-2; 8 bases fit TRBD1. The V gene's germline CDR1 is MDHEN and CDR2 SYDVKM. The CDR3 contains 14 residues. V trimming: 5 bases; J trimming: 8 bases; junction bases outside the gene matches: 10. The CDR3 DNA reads TGTGCCAGCAGTCTTGACAGGGGTACCGTGGGCTACACCTTC. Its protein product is CASSLDRGTVGYTF.